The 29 T cell receptor beta chains below come from one sample, sequenced in a study of control samples from healthy donors and cancer patients. The protocol was immunoSEQ multiplex PCR, while the TCRdb copy is restricted to in-frame clones and leaves out a portion. The repertoire holds 170,000 or so clones, with more than 90% as singletons. The material sequenced was blood. The receptors originated from a man aged 25-45 years in good health.

The genes are TRBV29-1 and TRBJ2-1, with a tentative D call TRBD1 (5 bases). Germline-derived CDR1 and CDR2 are SQVTM and ANQGSEA. The CDR3 runs to 13 residues. Deletions cut 5 bases from V and 5 bases from J, with 13 bases between. The DNA for the CDR3 is TGCAGCGTTCACAGGTTAACACACAATGAGCAGTTCTTC. Its protein product is CSVHRLTHNEQFF.

The chain employs TRBV4-1 and TRBJ2-2; 13 bases line up with TRBD2. Per the germline V gene, CDR1 is MGHRA and CDR2 is YSYEKL. The CDR3 totals 18 residues. The V gene end was trimmed by 4 bases and the J gene end by 4 bases; junction bases not matched to a gene: 9. The CDR3 is CASSLALAGGPVTGELFF. CDR3 nucleotides: TGCGCCAGCAGCCTGGCACTAGCGGGAGGGCCAGTCACCGGGGAGCTGTTTTTT.

The CDR3: CASSNAGDRPYEQYF. CDR3 bases: TGTGCCAGCAGTAACGCTGGGGACAGGCCCTACGAGCAGTACTTC. The chain uses TRBV2 and TRBJ2-7; 8 nucleotides line up with TRBD1. V shed 5 bases, J shed 2 bases, and the junction held 8 bases outside the gene matches. This CDR3 is 15 amino acids long. Germline V CDR1 and CDR2: SNHLY, FYNNEI.

The V and J genes are TRBV6-4 and TRBJ2-3; 7 bases are shared with TRBD2. V lost 8 bases to trimming and J lost 4 bases; unmatched junction nucleotides: 9. Germline lookup yields CDR1 MRHNA and CDR2 SNTAGT. The CDR3 length is 14 residues. CDR3 amino acids: CASSSGQGPDTQYF. CDR3 nucleotide sequence: TGTGCCAGCTCTAGCGGTCAGGGCCCAGATACGCAGTATTTT.

This chain connects TRBV15 to TRBJ2-7; TRBD1 is a possible D gene (5 bases). Germline values: CDR1 LNHNV, CDR2 YYDKDF (reference sequence). The CDR3 loop spans 13 amino acids. V was clipped by 4 bases and J by 1 base, with 8 bases between them. CDR3 amino acids: CATSKGLSYEQYF. CDR3 coding DNA: TGTGCCACCAGCAAGGGGCTTTCCTACGAGCAGTACTTC.

This sequence joins TRBV4-1 and TRBJ2-3; 9 bases match TRBD2. The CDR3 extends over 14 amino acids. Per the germline V gene, CDR1 is MGHRA and CDR2 is YSYEKL. V was clipped by 5 bases and J by 4 bases; unmatched bases: 4. CDR3 residues: CASSVSGGADTQYF. CDR3 DNA sequence: TGCGCCAGCAGCGTTAGCGGGGGCGCAGATACGCAGTATTTT.

The chain recombines TRBV9 with TRBJ2-1; D remains ambiguous. V was trimmed by 3 bases and J by 9 bases, leaving 13 bases between them. The germline V gene encodes CDR1 SGDLS and CDR2 YYNGEE. This CDR3 is built from 13 residues. CDR3 amino acids: CASSAKTWGEQFF. The CDR3 nucleotides read TGTGCCAGCAGCGCCAAGACCTGGGGTGAGCAGTTCTTC.

This chain connects TRBV5-1 to TRBJ1-1, with 7 bases identical to TRBD1. The CDR3 is 16 residues long. Germline V CDR1 and CDR2: SGHRS, YFSETQ. J lost 0 bases, V lost 4 bases, and 9 bases had no gene match. The CDR3: CASSTGTATMNTEAFF. The CDR3 coding sequence is TGCGCCAGCAGCACCGGGACAGCAACAATGAACACTGAAGCTTTCTTT.

On this clone: The CDR3 carries no conserved terminal phenylalanine or tryptophan, so it likely arises from a read error. The DNA is omitted, as the CDR3 cannot be located on it reliably, and the CDR3 follows TCRdb's listing. This chain uses TRBV30 with TRBJ1-1; TRBD1 is the table's D call and was not checked against the DNA. CDR1 GTSNPN and CDR2 SVGIG come from the germline V gene (reference sequence). Ends included, the CDR3 has 10 residues. CDR3 residues: CAWSIRQAEG.

The gene calls are TRBV28 and TRBJ2-7; D remains unclear. Germline V gives CDR1 MDHEN, CDR2 SYDVKM. V lost 7 bases, J lost 0 bases, and 10 bases lay in between. This CDR3 is built from 13 residues. The CDR3 coding sequence is TGTGCCAGCAAGGCCCACGGCTCCTACGAGCAGTACTTC. Residues: CASKAHGSYEQYF.

This chain joins TRBV28 and TRBJ2-5; TRBD2 aligns across 10 bases. The CDR3 extends over 16 amino acids. Germline V gene lookup returns CDR1 MDHEN and CDR2 SYDVKM. V shed 0 bases, J shed 2 bases, and the junction held 3 bases outside the gene matches. Here the CDR3 DNA reads TGTGCCAGCAGTTTATGGGGGACTAGCGATCAAGAGACCCAGTACTTC. Protein: CASSLWGTSDQETQYF.

V and J are TRBV3-1 (or the pseudogene TRBV3-2) and TRBJ2-5; D possibly corresponds to TRBD2 (6 bases). The CDR3 length is 14 residues. Trimming took 1 base from V and 4 from J, leaving 10 bases between them. Germline CDR1 LGHDT, CDR2 YNNKEL (reference sequence). CDR3 DNA: TGTGCCAGCAGCCAAGGGAACGGGGGAGAGACCCAGTACTTC. Its translation is CASSQGNGGETQYF.

J is TRBJ2-7 and V is TRBV5-6; 8 bases align to TRBD2. Trimming took 7 bases from V and 1 from J; bases not matched to a gene: 4. CDR1 and CDR2 from the germline V gene are SGHDT and YYEEEE. This CDR3 spans 13 amino acids. The CDR3 bases are TGTGCCAGCTCGGGGGGGGATTCCTACGAGCAGTACTTC. As protein: CASSGGDSYEQYF.

The CDR3 sequence: CASTNQAGPNEKLFF. For the CDR3, the DNA is TGTGCCAGCACCAATCAGGCAGGCCCTAATGAAAAACTGTTTTTT. The gene calls are TRBV5-4 and TRBJ1-4, with unresolved D. The V and J ends lost 6 bases and 3 bases respectively, with 15 bases between them. The CDR3 runs to 15 residues. The germline V gene has CDR1 SGHNT and CDR2 YYREEE (reference sequence).

The V and J genes are TRBV6-5 and TRBJ1-3; no definite D call. Germline CDR1 is MNHEY and CDR2 is SVGAGI. The CDR3 runs to 14 residues. The V end lost 8 bases, the J end lost 0 bases, and 11 bases lay between the germline ends. The CDR3 here is CASGRASSGNTIYF. CDR3 coding DNA: TGTGCCAGCGGACGCGCGAGCTCTGGAAACACCATATATTTT.

The chain's CDR3 is CASSEASGLDNEQFF. The CDR3 nucleotides read TGCGCCAGCAGTGAGGCATCCGGGTTGGACAATGAGCAGTTCTTC. The chain employs TRBV10-1 and TRBJ2-1, with no clear D. Germline CDR1 is WNHNN and CDR2 is SYGVQD (reference sequence). Trimming removed 2 bases from V and 5 bases from J, with 13 bases in between. The CDR3 length is 15 residues.

The V gene is TRBV9, the J gene TRBJ2-7, with 7 bases aligning to TRBD1. Looked up from germline, CDR1 is SGDLS and CDR2 is YYNGEE. The CDR3 covers 14 residues. V shed 4 bases, J shed 0 bases, and the junction held 4 bases outside the gene matches. The CDR3 nucleotides read TGTGCCAGCAGCCCTGGGACAGCCTCCTACGAGCAGTACTTC. Translating gives CASSPGTASYEQYF.

The J gene is TRBJ1-2, the V gene TRBV7-8, with D possibly TRBD1 on 6 matching bases. V lost 9 bases and J 5 bases, leaving 10 bases between the germline ends. Germline CDR1 is SGHVS and CDR2 is FQNEAQ. The CDR3 is 11 residues long. CDR3 sequence reads: CARTGSYGYTF. CDR3 DNA sequence: TGTGCCAGAACAGGGAGTTATGGCTACACCTTC.

The V call is TRBV4-2, the J call TRBJ2-1; 11 bases map to TRBD2. The germline V gene has CDR1 LGHNA and CDR2 YNFKEQ. Trimming took 4 bases from V and 9 from J; bases not matched to a gene: 11. CDR3 length equals 16 residues. This CDR3 reads CASSRNIAGGPIEQFF. CDR3 DNA sequence: TGTGCCAGCAGCCGAAACATAGCGGGGGGGCCCATTGAGCAGTTCTTC.

This chain links TRBV19 with TRBJ1-6; 10 positions match TRBD1. This CDR3 is built from 16 residues. The J segment lost 9 bases and the V segment lost 5 bases, leaving 10 bases of the junction unmatched. Germline values: CDR1 LNHDA, CDR2 SQIVND (reference sequence). CDR3 loop: CASSRQRTGGFSPLHF. CDR3 coding DNA: TGTGCCAGTAGTCGACAAAGGACAGGGGGGTTTTCACCCCTCCACTTT.

V and J are TRBV4-3 and TRBJ2-7; D could derive from TRBD1 or TRBD2 (5 bases each). V lost 1 base and J 2 bases, leaving 12 bases between the germline ends. Germline V CDR1 and CDR2: LGHNA, YSLEER. The CDR3 is 15 amino acids. The CDR3 coding sequence is TGCGCCAGCAGCCAAGGCCGGGACGGGACCTACGAGCAGTACTTC. The encoded protein is CASSQGRDGTYEQYF.

The rearrangement joins TRBV24-1 to TRBJ1-5; 8 bases fit TRBD1. The CDR3 consists of 13 residues. V lost 9 bases and J lost 2; bases outside the gene matches: 2. Germline V gene sequence: CDR1 KGHDR, CDR2 SFDVKD. CDR3 nucleotides: TGTGCCACCCGGGGACAGGGCAATCAGCCCCAGCATTTT. This translates into CATRGQGNQPQHF.

The chain uses TRBV5-4 and TRBJ2-7; D might be TRBD1 (6 bases). This CDR3 is built from 15 residues. Germline CDR1 and CDR2: SGHNT and YYREEE (reference sequence). The V end lost 4 bases, the J end lost 1 base, and 15 bases lay between the germline ends. The CDR3 spells CASSDGDTLSYEQYF. In DNA form, the CDR3 reads TGTGCCAGCAGCGATGGGGACACCCTTTCCTACGAGCAGTACTTC.

V usage is TRBV6-5 and J usage is TRBJ2-1; TRBD2 might be the D (6 bases). V shed 1 base and J shed 8 bases, with 12 bases lying between them. The CDR3 consists of 14 residues. Germline CDR1 is MNHEY and CDR2 is SVGAGI. The CDR3 nucleotides are TGTGCCAGCAGTTACTGGGGCGGGGACGATGAGCAGTTCTTC. The encoded protein is CASSYWGGDDEQFF.

The chain recombines TRBV5-1 with TRBJ2-3; the match to TRBD2 covers 16 bases. This CDR3 region has 16 residues. V lost 7 bases, J lost 4 bases, and 6 bases stayed unmatched. Germline V CDR1 and CDR2: SGHRS, YFSETQ. CDR3: CASGTSGGARADTQYF. In DNA, the CDR3 is TGCGCCAGCGGGACTAGCGGGGGGGCTCGGGCAGATACGCAGTATTTT.

The chain recombines TRBV30 with TRBJ1-6; 7 bases line up with TRBD1. CDR1 is GTSNPN, CDR2 SVGIG, per germline (reference sequence). V trimming: 8 bases; J trimming: 10 bases; junction bases outside the gene matches: 11. This CDR3 comprises 13 residues. CDR3 residues: CARNAGGKSPLHF. The CDR3 region has the DNA TGTGCCAGGAACGCAGGGGGAAAGTCACCCCTCCACTTT.

The CDR3 region has the DNA TGTGCCAGCAGCGGAGCGACAGGAATGAACACTGAAGCTTTCTTT. It encodes CASSGATGMNTEAFF. The V call is TRBV5-6, the J call TRBJ1-1, with D possibly being TRBD1 (6 bases). V was pared by 4 bases and J by 0 bases, with 13 bases between. The germline CDR1 and CDR2 sequences are SGHDT and YYEEEE. The CDR3 is 15 residues long.

The genes are TRBV11-2 and TRBJ1-4, with D possibly TRBD1 on 6 matching bases. The CDR3 loop spans 15 amino acids. The germline V gene has CDR1 SGHAT and CDR2 FQNNGV. Between the trimmed V and J ends, which lost 5 bases and 5 bases, there was a span of 15 bases. The CDR3 region has the DNA TGTGCCAGCAGCCTCTGGGCTGGGGGCAATGAAAAACTGTTTTTT. Protein product: CASSLWAGGNEKLFF.

In DNA form, the CDR3 reads TGTGCCAGCAGCGTAGATGCGGTCACTGAAGCTTTCTTT. This translates into CASSVDAVTEAFF. The chain is built from TRBV9 and TRBJ1-1; the D is unclear. CDR1 SGDLS and CDR2 YYNGEE come from the germline V gene. This CDR3 contains 13 residues. V lost 0 bases, J lost 4 bases, and 7 bases lay in between.